This T cell receptor beta chain was identified during a study of T cells in Graves' hyperthyroidism and ophthalmopathy. Study-wide findings and caveats: Onset of ophthalmopathy came a median approximately 6.8 months after the model predicted it. Classification by a 13 V-J model distinguished ophthalmopathy from stable hyperthyroidism.

Amplification of TCR beta CDR3 regions used RNA as the template. The study used the HTBI primer set for a first-round RT-PCR of the TCR CDR3. TCRdb processed the multiplex PCR reads anew with MiXCR; each CDR3 protein has one entry. The sample has roughly 380,000 distinct CDR3 sequences, about an eighth seen once; the top ten hold roughly 4.8%. This clonotype has at least ten counts. The antigen is unknown. This CDR3 spans 14 amino acids. V lost 3 bases and J 5 bases, leaving 16 bases between the germline ends. Germline V CDR1 and CDR2: DFQATT, SNEGSKA (reference sequence). The J gene is TRBJ1-1, the V gene TRBV20-1, with a tentative D call TRBD1 (6 bases). The sequenced sample consisted of blood. The sequence was obtained from a woman in her late teens or twenties with Graves' hyperthyroidism. The CDR3 sequence is CSARRGGPGTEAFF. The CDR3 coding sequence is TGCAGTGCTAGGAGGGGGGGGCCGGGGACTGAAGCTTTCTTT.